The 20 T cell receptor beta chains below come from one sample, sequenced in a study of OX40 agonist ivuxolimab in advanced cancers. Profiling relied on immunoSEQ multiplex PCR, and the TCRdb table lists in-frame clones only, not all of them. The sample has 70,000 to 80,000 clones; around 87% are singletons. This specimen consisted of CD4+ or CD8+ T cells sorted from blood, obtained in a trial of the OX40 agonist ivuxolimab. The origin of the receptors is an adult with an advanced solid tumor such as melanoma, head and neck, liver or kidney cancer.

The rearrangement links TRBV19 to TRBJ1-2; D possibly corresponds to TRBD1 (5 bases). The germline V gene encodes CDR1 LNHDA and CDR2 SQIVND (reference sequence). The V end was cut by 9 bases, the J end by 6 bases, with 11 bases between. The CDR3 contains 11 residues. The CDR3 loop reads CASGTDHGYTF. CDR3 DNA: TGTGCCAGCGGGACGGACCATGGCTACACCTTC.

The J gene is TRBJ1-5, the V gene TRBV27; a weak D match, TRBD1 (6 bases). Trimming removed 2 bases from V and 0 bases from J, with 17 bases in between. In germline, CDR1 is MNHEY, CDR2 SMNVEV (reference sequence). This CDR3 has 18 residues. In DNA, the CDR3 is TGTGCCAGCAGTTTAAGGGGGGCCAGCCTTTATAGCAATCAGCCCCAGCATTTT. Translating it yields CASSLRGASLYSNQPQHF.

The J gene is TRBJ2-3, the V gene TRBV6-1; D is unclear. CDR3 length equals 14 residues. Germline values: CDR1 MNHNS, CDR2 SASEGT. With 2 bases removed from V and 2 bases from J, the gap between germline ends came to 8 bases. The CDR3 reads CASSELSFTDTQYF. CDR3 bases: TGTGCCAGCAGTGAACTCAGCTTCACAGATACGCAGTATTTT.

Points on this clone: Germline and junction disagree at one end, which may indicate a read error. V gene TRBV7-8 combines with J gene TRBJ2-7; D is ambiguous. Germline assignment: CDR1 SGHVS and CDR2 FQNEAQ. This CDR3 has 15 residues. The CDR3: CASSTRRQVFYGQYF. In DNA, the CDR3 is TGTGCCAGCAGCACCCGTCGACAAGTCTTCTACGGGCAGTACTTC.

The sample holds one count of this clone. The chain employs TRBV7-8 and TRBJ2-2; TRBD2 agrees at 9 bases. V gave up 3 bases and J gave up 2 bases; unmatched junction bases: 4. The length of the CDR3 is 16 residues. Germline V CDR1 and CDR2: SGHVS, FQNEAQ. The CDR3 region is CASSFYLAGNTGELFF. Written as DNA, the CDR3 is TGTGCCAGCAGCTTTTACCTAGCGGGAAACACCGGGGAGCTGTTTTTT.

The CDR3 spells CASSYSGGTSTDTQYF. DNA for the CDR3: TGTGCCAGCAGTTACTCGGGGGGAACTAGCACAGATACGCAGTATTTT. The chain recombines TRBV6-5 with TRBJ2-3, with D possibly matching TRBD2 (6 bases). The CDR3 has 16 residues. Trimming shortened V by 0 bases and J by 0 bases, and 10 bases separated the two germline ends. The V gene's germline CDR1 is MNHEY and CDR2 SVGAGI.

The chain has TRBV7-9 and TRBJ2-3; 10 nucleotides align to TRBD2. Trimming at V came to 5 bases and at J to 0 bases, leaving 11 bases not matched to a gene. CDR3 length: 18 amino acids. Germline CDR1 reads SEHNR; CDR2 reads FQNEAQ (reference sequence). CDR3 residues: CASSRTSGNLPSTDTQYF. Here the CDR3 DNA reads TGTGCCAGCAGCCGGACTAGCGGAAACCTTCCTAGCACAGATACGCAGTATTTT.

The chain joins TRBV19 to TRBJ2-7; 10 bases align to TRBD2. J gave up 1 base and V 5 bases, and 5 bases lay outside the gene matches. The germline gives CDR1 LNHDA, CDR2 SQIVND (reference sequence). This CDR3 contains 15 residues. CDR3 in DNA: TGTGCCAGTAGTGCGAGCGGGAGGGATTCCTACGAGCAGTACTTC. It yields the protein CASSASGRDSYEQYF.

A single count supports this clone. The rearrangement links TRBV6-1 to TRBJ1-5, with TRBD1 matching 7 bases. Germline V CDR1 and CDR2: MNHNS, SASEGT. The CDR3 is made up of 14 amino acids. Trimming removed 10 bases from V and 3 bases from J; junction bases left unmatched: 9. The CDR3 region is CATKTGVTNQPQHF. The CDR3, as DNA: TGTGCCACCAAAACAGGGGTCACCAATCAGCCCCAGCATTTT.

There are a few counts of this clone. This chain connects TRBV6-5 to TRBJ2-1; the match to TRBD1 covers 7 bases. This CDR3 contains 14 residues. The germline gives CDR1 MNHEY, CDR2 SVGAGI. V gave up 4 bases and J gave up 3 bases; unmatched junction bases: 3. The CDR3 here is CASSLDRFYNEQFF. The CDR3 DNA sequence: TGTGCCAGCAGTTTGGACAGGTTCTACAATGAGCAGTTCTTC.

The chain has TRBV6-5 and TRBJ1-3; D uncertain. The CDR3 totals 14 residues. CDR1 and CDR2 from the germline V gene are MNHEY and SVGAGI. Trimming removed 0 bases at V and 8 bases at J, with 11 bases between. The chain's CDR3 is CASSYSYEGDTIYF. The CDR3 DNA reads TGTGCCAGCAGTTACTCGTATGAGGGAGACACCATATATTTT.

The genes are TRBV27 and TRBJ2-7, with 11 nucleotides matching TRBD2. V shed 3 bases and J 4 bases; nucleotides not matched to a gene: 2. The CDR3 length is 14 residues. Germline V gives CDR1 MNHEY, CDR2 SMNVEV (reference sequence). CDR3 sequence: CASSLRLAGYEQYF. As DNA, the CDR3 is TGTGCCAGCAGTTTGAGACTAGCGGGGTACGAGCAGTACTTC.

V usage is TRBV27 and J usage is TRBJ2-7; 12 bases fit TRBD1. Germline V lookup: CDR1 MNHEY, CDR2 SMNVEV (reference sequence). Trimming cost V 2 bases and J 6 bases; bases outside gene matches: 8. This CDR3 contains 16 residues. CDR3 DNA: TGTGCCAGCAGTTTAATCGCGGGACAGGGGGCAGGCGAGCAGTACTTC. Protein product: CASSLIAGQGAGEQYF.

The chain is built from TRBV10-3 and TRBJ2-1; 8 nucleotides agree with TRBD2. The germline V gene has CDR1 ENHRY and CDR2 SYGVKD. The CDR3 covers 11 residues. Trimming removed 8 bases from V and 12 bases from J; junction bases left unmatched: 6. The CDR3 nucleotides are TGTGCCATCGCCGGGACTAGGGGGCAGTTCTTC. Its protein product is CAIAGTRGQFF.

The chain combines TRBV7-2 with TRBJ2-7; D gene ambiguous. V was shortened by 5 bases and J by 6 bases, with 20 bases between the two germline ends. The length of the CDR3 is 15 residues. Germline-derived CDR1 and CDR2 are SGHTA and FQGNSA. Written as DNA, the CDR3 is TGTGCCAGCAGCCCAATGTCGGCCGGAACGGCCGAGCAGTACTTC. It specifies CASSPMSAGTAEQYF.

CDR3 sequence: CASSKQIWVQGWDTEAFF. The CDR3 DNA reads TGTGCCAGCAGTAAACAAATATGGGTACAGGGGTGGGACACTGAAGCTTTCTTT. The chain combines TRBV2 with TRBJ1-1, with 7 bases fitting TRBD1. Germline V gene data show CDR1 as SNHLY and CDR2 as FYNNEI. CDR3 length equals 18 residues. V gave up 5 bases and J gave up 3 bases; unmatched junction bases: 18. The variable domain in full, completed from reference TRBV2 and TRBJ1-1, reads EPEVTQTPSHQVTQMGQEVILRCVPISNHLYFYWYRQILGQKVEFLVSFYNNEISEKSEIFDDQFSVERPDGSNFTLKIRSTKLEDSAMYFCASSKQIWVQGWDTEAFFGQGTRLTVV.

The chain links TRBV7-3 to TRBJ2-7, with D tentatively TRBD1 (7 bases). The CDR3 spans 13 residues. Between the trimmed V and J ends, which lost 5 bases and 2 bases, there was a span of 10 bases. Germline assignment: CDR1 SGHTA and CDR2 FQGTGA. CDR3 residues: CASSAGQPYEQYF. For the CDR3, the DNA is TGTGCCAGCAGCGCGGGACAGCCCTACGAGCAGTACTTC.

This sequence joins TRBV28 and TRBJ2-6, with 8 positions matching TRBD1. The CDR3 loop spans 17 amino acids. Germline CDR1 and CDR2: MDHEN and SYDVKM. Trimming at V came to 6 bases and at J to 4 bases, leaving 11 bases not matched to a gene. The CDR3 region is CASRGPGGARGANVLTF. The DNA for the CDR3 is TGTGCCAGCAGAGGCCCAGGGGGCGCGAGGGGGGCCAACGTCCTGACTTTC.

This chain connects TRBV18 to TRBJ1-1; D remains unclear. V shed 2 bases and J shed 1 base, with 8 bases lying between them. CDR3 length: 14 residues. In germline, CDR1 is KGHSH, CDR2 LQKENI. The CDR3 bases are TGTGCCAGCTCACCATCCCAATCGAACACTGAAGCTTTCTTT. Its protein product is CASSPSQSNTEAFF.

CDR3 in amino acids: CASSSALGLAGSFITDTQYF. The DNA of the CDR3 is TGTGCCAGCAGCTCAGCCCTCGGACTAGCGGGATCTTTTATCACAGATACGCAGTATTTT. The chain employs TRBV7-2 and TRBJ2-3; 12 nucleotides line up with TRBD2. Per germline, CDR1 SGHTA and CDR2 FQGNSA. The CDR3 covers 20 residues. With 4 bases clipped from V and 2 bases from J, the junction kept 16 bases outside the gene matches. Supplemented by reference TRBV7-2 and TRBJ2-3, the full variable domain reads GAGVSQSPSNKVTEKGKDVELRCDPISGHTALYWYRQSLGQGLEFLIYFQGNSAPDKSGLPSDRFSAERTGGSVSTLTIQRTQQEDSAVYLCASSSALGLAGSFITDTQYFGPGTRLTVL.